This T cell receptor beta chain was found in a study of control samples from healthy donors and cancer patients. The table came from immunoSEQ multiplex PCR; TCRdb's copy has only in-frame clones and leaves some out. The sample lists fewer than 65,000 clones, roughly 80% occurring once. The CDR3 is 14 amino acids. The rearrangement uses TRBV21-1 and TRBJ2-2. TRBV21-1 is a listed pseudogene. The sequencing input was blood. This sequence was found in a man aged 65 to 85 in good health. CDR3 residues: CASTQDGNTGELFF. CDR3 nucleotide sequence: TGTGCCAGCACTCAGGACGGGAACACCGGGGAGCTGTTTTTT.